This T cell receptor (beta chain) was observed in a study of blood T cell repertoires in COVID-19. Sequenced by immunoSEQ multiplex PCR; TCRdb stores in-frame clones only, minus some. The table has about 270,000 clones, about four fifths seen once. The CDR3 is 17 amino acids. V was cut by 3 bases and J by 1 base, with 18 bases left in between. The germline CDR1 and CDR2 sequences are MDHEN and SYDVKM. The sequenced sample consisted of peripheral blood. The receptor comes from a woman aged 50 to 60 who had recovered from COVID-19. The chain is built from TRBV28 and TRBJ1-1, with D unclear. CDR3 loop: CASSFGLRGLGNTEAFF. The CDR3 DNA is TGTGCCAGCAGTTTTGGGCTGCGTGGGTTGGGGAACACTGAAGCTTTCTTT.